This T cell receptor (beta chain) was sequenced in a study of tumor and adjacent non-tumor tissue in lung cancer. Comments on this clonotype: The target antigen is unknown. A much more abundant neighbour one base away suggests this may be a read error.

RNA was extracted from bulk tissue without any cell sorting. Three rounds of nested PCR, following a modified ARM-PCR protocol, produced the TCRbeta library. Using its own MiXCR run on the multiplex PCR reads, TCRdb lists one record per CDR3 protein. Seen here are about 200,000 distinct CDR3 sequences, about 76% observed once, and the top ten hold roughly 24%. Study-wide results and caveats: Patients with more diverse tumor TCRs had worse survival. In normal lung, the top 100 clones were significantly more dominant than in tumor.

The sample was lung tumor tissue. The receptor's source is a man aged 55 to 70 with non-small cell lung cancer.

The CDR3 loop is CASFLWTDETFF. The CDR3 nucleotides are TGTGCCAGCTTCCTGTGGACGGACGAAACTTTCTTT. The chain has TRBV7-9 and TRBJ1-1; no clear D. The germline CDR1 and CDR2 sequences are SEHNR and FQNEAQ (reference sequence). V lost 8 bases and J lost 12, with 19 bases in between. This CDR3 is 12 amino acids long. Together with reference TRBV7-9 and TRBJ1-1, the CDR3 gives the full variable domain: DTGVSQNPRHKITKRGQNVTFRCDPISEHNRLYWYRQTLGQGPEFLTYFQNEAQLEKSRLLSDRFSAERPKGSFSTLEIQRTEQGDSAMYLCASFLWTDETFFGQGTRLTVV.